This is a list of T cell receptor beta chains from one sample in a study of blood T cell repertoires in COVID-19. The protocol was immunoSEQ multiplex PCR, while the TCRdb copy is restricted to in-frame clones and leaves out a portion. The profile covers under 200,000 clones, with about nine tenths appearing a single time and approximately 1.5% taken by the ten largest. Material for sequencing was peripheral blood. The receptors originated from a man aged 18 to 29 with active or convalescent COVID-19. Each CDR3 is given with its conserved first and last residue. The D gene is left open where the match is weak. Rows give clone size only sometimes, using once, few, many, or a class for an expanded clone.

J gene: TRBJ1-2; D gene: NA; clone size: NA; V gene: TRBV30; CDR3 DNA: TGTGCCTGGAGCGAAGGGGCCGACGGCTACACCTTC; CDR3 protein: CAWSEGADGYTF
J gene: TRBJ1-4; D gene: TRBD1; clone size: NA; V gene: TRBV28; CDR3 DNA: TGTGCCAGCAGTTTGAGGGCAGGGGGCTCTAATGAAAAACTGTTTTTT; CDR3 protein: CASSLRAGGSNEKLFF
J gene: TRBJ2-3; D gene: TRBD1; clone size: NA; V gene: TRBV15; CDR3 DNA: TGTGCCACCAGCAGCGGACAGGGGGCGGTCGCAGATACGCAGTATTTT; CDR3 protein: CATSSGQGAVADTQYF
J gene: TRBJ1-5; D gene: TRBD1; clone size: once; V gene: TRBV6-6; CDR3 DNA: TGTGCCAGCAGCCCGGGGCAGGGGGCCCAGCCCCAGCATTTT; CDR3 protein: CASSPGQGAQPQHF
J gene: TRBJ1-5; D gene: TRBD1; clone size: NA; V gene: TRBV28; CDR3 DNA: TGTGCCAGCAGTTTTGGGACAGGGGGCAATCAGCCCCAGCATTTT; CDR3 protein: CASSFGTGGNQPQHF
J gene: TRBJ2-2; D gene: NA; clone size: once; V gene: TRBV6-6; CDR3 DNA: TGTGCCAGCAGTTACTCTGAGGGTATCCGGGAGCTGTTTTTT; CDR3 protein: CASSYSEGIRELFF
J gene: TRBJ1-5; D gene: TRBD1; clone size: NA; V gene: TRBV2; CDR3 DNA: TGTGCCAGCAGTGAAGGAAGGACAGGTGGATGGCCCCAGCATTTT; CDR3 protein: CASSEGRTGGWPQHF
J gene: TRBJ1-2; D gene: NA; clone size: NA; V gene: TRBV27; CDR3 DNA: TGTGCCAGCAGCGACAGACTGAACTATGGCTACACCTTC; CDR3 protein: CASSDRLNYGYTF
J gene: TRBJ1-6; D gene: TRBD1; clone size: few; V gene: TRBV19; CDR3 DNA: TGTGCCAGTAGTCCTCGACAGGGGGCCTCCTCACCCCTCCACTTT; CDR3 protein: CASSPRQGASSPLHF
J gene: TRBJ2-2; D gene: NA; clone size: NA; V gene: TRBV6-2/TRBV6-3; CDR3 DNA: TGTGCCAGCAGTTACACCCCTAGCACCGGGGAGCTGTTTTTT; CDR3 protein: CASSYTPSTGELFF
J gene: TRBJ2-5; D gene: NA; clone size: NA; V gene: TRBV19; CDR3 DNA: TGTGCCAGTAGTAGTAAGGGGCGTTTACGAGAGACCCAGTACTTC; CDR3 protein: CASSSKGRLRETQYF
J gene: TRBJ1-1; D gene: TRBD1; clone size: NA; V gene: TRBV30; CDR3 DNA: TGTGCCTTAAGGCCCGGGACAGGGGAAGGGAACACTGAAGCTTTCTTT; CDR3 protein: CALRPGTGEGNTEAFF
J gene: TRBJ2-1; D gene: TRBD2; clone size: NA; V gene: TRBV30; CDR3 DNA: TGTGCCTGGAGTCCTGGACTAGCGGGAGCCGATGAGCAGTTCTTC; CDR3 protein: CAWSPGLAGADEQFF
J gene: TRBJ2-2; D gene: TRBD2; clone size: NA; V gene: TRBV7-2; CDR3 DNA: TGTGCCAGCAGCTTAGCGCTGGGGACTAGCCATCCCGGGGAGCTGTTTTTT; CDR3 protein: CASSLALGTSHPGELFF
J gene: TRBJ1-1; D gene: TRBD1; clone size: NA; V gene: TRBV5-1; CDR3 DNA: TGCGCCAGCAGCCACCGGGACAGGGCCCCGAACACTGAAGCTTTCTTT; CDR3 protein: CASSHRDRAPNTEAFF
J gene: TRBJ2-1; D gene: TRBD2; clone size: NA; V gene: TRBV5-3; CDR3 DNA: TGTGCCAGAAGCCAGAGGACTAGCGGGAGTCAGAGCTCCTACAATGAGCAGTTCTTC; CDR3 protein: CARSQRTSGSQSSYNEQFF
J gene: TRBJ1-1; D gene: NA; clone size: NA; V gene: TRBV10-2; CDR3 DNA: TGCGCCAGCAGTGAGACTAGCCCGACCGTGAACACTGAAGCTTTCTTT; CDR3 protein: CASSETSPTVNTEAFF
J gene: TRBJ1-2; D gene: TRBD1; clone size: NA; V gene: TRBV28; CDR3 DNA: TGTGCCAGCAGTTTCCCGACAGGGGGACTTGGCTACACCTTC; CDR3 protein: CASSFPTGGLGYTF
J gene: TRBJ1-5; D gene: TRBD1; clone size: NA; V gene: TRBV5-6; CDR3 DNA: TGTGCCAGCAGCACCGGGACAGGGGGGCAGCCCCAGCATTTT; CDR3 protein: CASSTGTGGQPQHF
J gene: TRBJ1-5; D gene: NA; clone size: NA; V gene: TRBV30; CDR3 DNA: TGTGCCTGGAGCAGGGGAGGGGGCAATCAGCCCCAGCATTTT; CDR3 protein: CAWSRGGGNQPQHF
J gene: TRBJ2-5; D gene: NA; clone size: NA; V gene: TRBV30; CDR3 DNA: TGTGCCTGGAGTGTGATTAATCGGGGAGAGACCCAGTACTTC; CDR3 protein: CAWSVINRGETQYF
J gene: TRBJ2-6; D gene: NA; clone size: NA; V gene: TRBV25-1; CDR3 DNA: TGTGCCAGCGGGACACGCTCGGGGGCCAACGTCCTGACTTTC; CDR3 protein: CASGTRSGANVLTF
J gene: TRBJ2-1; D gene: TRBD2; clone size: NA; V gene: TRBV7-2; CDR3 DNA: TGTGCCAGCAGCTTATCGCGGGAGTGGAATGAGCAGTTCTTC; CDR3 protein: CASSLSREWNEQFF
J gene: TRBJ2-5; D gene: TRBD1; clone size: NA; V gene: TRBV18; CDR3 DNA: TGTGCCAGCTCACTCGCAGGGGGCTCGGGAGAGACCCAGTACTTC; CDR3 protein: CASSLAGGSGETQYF
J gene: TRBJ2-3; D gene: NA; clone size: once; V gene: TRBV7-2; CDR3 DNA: TGTGCCAGCAGCTTAGTGGGCGACAGCACAGATACGCAGTATTTT; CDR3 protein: CASSLVGDSTDTQYF
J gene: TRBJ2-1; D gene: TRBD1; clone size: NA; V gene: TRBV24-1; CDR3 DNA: TGTGCCACCAGTGCGGGACAGCCCTACAATGAGCAGTTCTTC; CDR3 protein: CATSAGQPYNEQFF
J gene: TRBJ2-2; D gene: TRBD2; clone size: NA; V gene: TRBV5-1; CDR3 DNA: TGCGCCAGCAGCTGGGATCTAGCGGGAGAGGGCACCGGGGAGCTGTTTTTT; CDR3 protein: CASSWDLAGEGTGELFF
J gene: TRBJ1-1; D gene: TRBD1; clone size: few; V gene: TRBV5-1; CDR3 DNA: TGCGCCAGCAGCCCGGGGACAGGACACACTGAAGCTTTCTTT; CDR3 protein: CASSPGTGHTEAFF
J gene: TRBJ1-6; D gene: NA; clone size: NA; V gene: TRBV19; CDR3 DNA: TGTGCCACTGACGCCGGGGGGGATTCACCCCTCCACTTT; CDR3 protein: CATDAGGDSPLHF
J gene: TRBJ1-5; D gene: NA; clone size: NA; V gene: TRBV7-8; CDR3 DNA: TGTGCCAGCAGCTTAACGGGGGGGGCGGGTCAGCCCCAGCATTTT; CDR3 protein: CASSLTGGAGQPQHF
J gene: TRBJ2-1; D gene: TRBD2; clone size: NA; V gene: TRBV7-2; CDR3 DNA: TGTGCCAGCAGCTTAGCTAGCGCACATAGCGGGAGGTCTCATGAGCAGTTCTTC; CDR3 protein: CASSLASAHSGRSHEQFF
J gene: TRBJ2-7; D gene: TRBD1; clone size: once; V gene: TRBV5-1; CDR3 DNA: TGCGCCAGCAGCTCTAACAGGGGGCGCGTCGACGAGCAGTACTTC; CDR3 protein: CASSSNRGRVDEQYF